This TCR beta chain was recorded in a study of blood T cell repertoires in COVID-19. Overall study: Samples representing acute and convalescent COVID-19 were sourced from the United States, Italy and Spain.

The method was immunoSEQ multiplex PCR; TCRdb's version includes in-frame clones alone and lacks a portion of them. The sample records more than 350,000 clones, approximately 90% being singletons. The germline V and J ends were trimmed by 5 bases and 0 bases, with 11 bases remaining between them. The CDR3 is made up of 15 amino acids. Germline CDR1 is MNHEY and CDR2 is SMNVEV (reference sequence). Participants had their cohort set by participant-reported clinical history. The receptor comes from a man between 18 and 29 years old who had recovered from COVID-19. The source material was PBMCs or T cells enriched from blood (not recorded which). The V call is TRBV27, the J call TRBJ1-3, with a possible D match to TRBD1 (6 bases). The CDR3 loop is CASSPLTGSGNTIYF. For the CDR3, the DNA is TGTGCCAGCAGTCCATTGACAGGCTCTGGAAACACCATATATTTT.